This entry lists 16 T cell receptor beta chains sequenced from one sample in a study of blood T cell repertoires in COVID-19. This table comes from immunoSEQ multiplex PCR, and its TCRdb copy is limited to in-frame clones, with some not included. There are around 210,000 clones in the sample; about 80% occur only once, and approximately 8% lies in the top ten. The sequenced sample consisted of peripheral blood. These receptors originate from a woman of 80 years or more with COVID-19, enrolled during active disease.

J is TRBJ2-7 and V is TRBV7-3; tentatively, D is TRBD1 (5 bases). The CDR3 is made up of 11 amino acids. Trimming left V 5 bases short and J 6 bases short, with 8 bases between. Germline loops: CDR1 SGHTA, CDR2 FQGTGA. The chain's CDR3 is CASSERGEQYF. The CDR3 DNA sequence: TGTGCCAGCAGCGAAAGGGGCGAGCAGTACTTC.

About this clone: The junction and the germline gene differ at one end; a read error may be behind it. The CDR3 bases are TGTGCCACCAGCCTGCAAGGGACAGCAGAAAATTCGGTCTTC. Translation: CATSLQGTAENSVF. This chain connects TRBV15 to TRBJ2-1; TRBD1 matches 7 bases. The CDR3 spans 14 residues. In germline, CDR1 is LNHNV, CDR2 YYDKDF (reference sequence).

V is TRBV2 and J is TRBJ2-7; tentative D call: TRBD1 (6 bases). CDR1 and CDR2 (germline): SNHLY, FYNNEI. CDR3 length equals 13 residues. Trimming took 3 bases from V and 0 from J, leaving 6 bases between them. The CDR3 region is CASSEDSSYEQYF. The CDR3 DNA is TGTGCCAGCAGTGAGGACAGCTCCTACGAGCAGTACTTC.

This clone has more than one count but fewer than ten. This chain links TRBV28 with TRBJ1-1, with unresolved D. Trimming took 5 bases from V and 4 from J, leaving 17 bases between them. Germline assignment: CDR1 MDHEN and CDR2 SYDVKM. The CDR3 loop spans 15 amino acids. The CDR3 DNA reads TGTGCCAGCAGTCGGGGAGGCATCGATCCCACTGAAGCTTTCTTT. It translates to CASSRGGIDPTEAFF.

This chain links TRBV18 with TRBJ2-3; 12 bases match TRBD2. The germline V gene encodes CDR1 KGHSH and CDR2 LQKENI. The CDR3 length is 15 residues. Unmatched junction bases numbered 7, after V lost 6 bases and J lost 6 bases. CDR3 residues: CASSLAGGFADTQYF. The CDR3 nucleotides read TGTGCCAGCTCCCTAGCGGGAGGGTTCGCGGATACGCAGTATTTT.

J is TRBJ2-5 and V is TRBV7-3; a weak D match, TRBD1 (7 bases). The CDR3 is made up of 15 amino acids. Per the germline V gene, CDR1 is SGHTA and CDR2 is FQGTGA. V lost 5 bases and J lost 2, with 15 bases in between. CDR3 sequence: CASSPQGGLQETQYF. The DNA of the CDR3 is TGTGCCAGCAGCCCCCAGGGGGGACTTCAAGAGACCCAGTACTTC.

The CDR3 region is CASTPPGGRNSNQPQHF. The DNA for the CDR3 is TGTGCCAGTACCCCCCCGGGGGGCCGGAATAGCAATCAGCCCCAGCATTTT. This chain connects TRBV19 to TRBJ1-5, with D tentatively TRBD1 (6 bases). CDR1 is LNHDA and CDR2 is SQIVND in the germline V gene (reference sequence). The CDR3 loop spans 17 amino acids. V shed 7 bases and J shed 0 bases, with 19 bases lying between them.

V is TRBV5-1 and J is TRBJ2-2, with D perhaps matching TRBD2 (5 bases). V was clipped by 2 bases and J by 8 bases, with 16 bases between them. This CDR3 has 15 amino acids. The V gene's germline CDR1 is SGHRS and CDR2 YFSETQ. CDR3 residues: CASSFRLAGSGELFF. In DNA form, the CDR3 reads TGCGCCAGCAGCTTTAGGCTAGCAGGAAGTGGGGAGCTGTTTTTT.

For this clone: At one end the junction does not follow the germline gene, possibly because of a read error. The chain links TRBV7-9 to TRBJ2-5, with TRBD1 matching 8 bases. The CDR3 sequence is 16 residues long. From germline, CDR1 is SEHNR and CDR2 FQNEAQ (reference sequence). Here the CDR3 reads CASSEQGQGARESQYF. Here the CDR3 DNA reads TGTGCCAGCAGCGAGCAAGGACAGGGAGCAAGAGAGTCCCAGTACTTC.

The chain is built from TRBV5-1 and TRBJ2-3, with a tentative D call TRBD2 (5 bases). The CDR3 loop spans 15 amino acids. Germline V lookup: CDR1 SGHRS, CDR2 YFSETQ. V was cut by 6 bases and J by 1 base, with 15 bases left in between. For the CDR3, the DNA is TGCGCCAGCATCGTCAGCGGCGCGGGCACAGATACGCAGTATTTT. This sequence encodes CASIVSGAGTDTQYF.

This clone was detected a few times. This sample includes further DNA sequences coding for the same CDR3. This chain links TRBV10-2 with TRBJ1-2; 11 bases are a match to TRBD1. The CDR3 is 14 residues long. J was trimmed by 4 bases and V by 4 bases; bases with no gene match: 2. Germline V gives CDR1 WSHSY, CDR2 SAAADI. The chain's CDR3 is CASSVGQGAYGYTF. CDR3 DNA: TGCGCCAGCAGTGTTGGACAGGGGGCCTATGGCTACACCTTC.

The V and J genes are TRBV7-2 and TRBJ1-3, with D possibly being TRBD1 (5 bases). The ends were cut back, 1 base at V and 3 bases at J, with 10 bases in the middle. The CDR3 contains 15 residues. Germline CDR1 is SGHTA and CDR2 is FQGNSA. CDR3 loop: CASSLGWGLGNTIYF. The CDR3 coding sequence is TGTGCCAGCAGCTTAGGGTGGGGCCTTGGAAACACCATATATTTT.

The genes are TRBV5-1 and TRBJ2-5; 10 bases match TRBD2. Germline assignment: CDR1 SGHRS and CDR2 YFSETQ. V trimming: 5 bases; J trimming: 5 bases; junction bases outside the gene matches: 9. This CDR3 is 15 amino acids long. CDR3 residues: CASRVTGTSVETQYF. The CDR3 nucleotides read TGCGCCAGCAGGGTGACCGGGACTAGCGTTGAGACCCAGTACTTC.

The genes are TRBV4-1 and TRBJ1-6, with D uncertain. The CDR3 runs to 16 residues. CDR1 is MGHRA and CDR2 is YSYEKL in the germline V gene. V gave up 0 bases and J gave up 0 bases, with 6 bases separating them. CDR3 DNA sequence: TGCGCCAGCAGCCAAGATTGGAGCTCCTATAATTCACCCCTCCACTTT. Encoded protein: CASSQDWSSYNSPLHF.

The chain couples TRBV2 to TRBJ2-7, with 7 nucleotides matching TRBD1. V trimming: 7 bases; J trimming: 3 bases; junction bases outside the gene matches: 6. This CDR3 has 13 residues. Germline-derived CDR1 and CDR2 are SNHLY and FYNNEI. CDR3 region: CASTVDRDYEQYF. Written as DNA, the CDR3 is TGTGCCAGCACCGTTGACAGGGACTACGAGCAGTACTTC. Using reference TRBV2 and TRBJ2-7 for the parts outside the CDR3, the full variable domain is EPEVTQTPSHQVTQMGQEVILRCVPISNHLYFYWYRQILGQKVEFLVSFYNNEISEKSEIFDDQFSVERPDGSNFTLKIRSTKLEDSAMYFCASTVDRDYEQYFGPGTRLTVT.

This rearrangement joins TRBV5-1 to TRBJ2-2; the D gene is possibly TRBD2 (5 bases). The CDR3 is made up of 18 amino acids. V lost 4 bases and J lost 3, with 22 bases in between. Germline V gives CDR1 SGHRS, CDR2 YFSETQ. The CDR3 sequence is CASSPEARRLLDTGELFF. The DNA for the CDR3 is TGCGCCAGCAGCCCCGAAGCAAGGAGGTTGTTGGACACCGGGGAGCTGTTTTTT.